This T cell receptor (beta chain) was recorded in a study of blood T cell repertoires in COVID-19. Study-level information: Acute-phase and convalescent COVID-19 samples originated in the United States, Italy and Spain. PBMCs, B-cell-depleted T cells, or T cells provided the cDNA or gDNA that made up the material.

This clone was observed once. Germline V gene data show CDR1 as SGHAT and CDR2 as FQNNGV. Unmatched junction bases numbered 10, after V lost 1 base and J lost 2 bases. The CDR3 is made up of 19 amino acids. Source study methods: Nucleated cell counts were estimated from reference gene primer amplification. Sequencing used immunoSEQ multiplex PCR; TCRdb keeps in-frame clones, though not all of them. The V and J calls and clone size come from that table; D and trimming were worked out from the DNA. Counted here are 150,000 to 200,000 clones, 81% occurring once; the ten biggest clones make up approximately 10%.

This clonotype originated in a man in his sixties with active or convalescent COVID-19. Specimen: peripheral blood. The chain couples TRBV11-2 to TRBJ1-6, with 8 bases fitting TRBD1. The CDR3 sequence: CASSLVTGETYPYNSPLHF. CDR3 coding DNA: TGTGCCAGCAGCTTAGTGACAGGGGAGACTTACCCCTATAATTCACCCCTCCACTTT.